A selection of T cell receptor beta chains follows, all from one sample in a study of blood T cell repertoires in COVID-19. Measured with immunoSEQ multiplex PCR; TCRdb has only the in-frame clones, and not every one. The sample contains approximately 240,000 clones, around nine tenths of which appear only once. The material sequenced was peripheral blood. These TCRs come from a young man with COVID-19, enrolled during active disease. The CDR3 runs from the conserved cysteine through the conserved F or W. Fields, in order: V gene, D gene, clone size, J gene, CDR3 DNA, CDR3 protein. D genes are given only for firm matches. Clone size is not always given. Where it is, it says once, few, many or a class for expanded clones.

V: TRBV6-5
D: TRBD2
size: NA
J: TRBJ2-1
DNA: TGTGCCAGCAGTTCCATAGCGGGGGGTTGGAATGAGCAGTTCTTC
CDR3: CASSSIAGGWNEQFF

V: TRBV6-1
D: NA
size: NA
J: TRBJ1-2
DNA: TGTGCCAGCAGTGAAGCGGAGGGAACCGATGGCTACACCTTC
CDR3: CASSEAEGTDGYTF

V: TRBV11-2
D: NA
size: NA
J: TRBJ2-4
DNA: TGTGCCAGCAGCTTAGTTTACAGCAAAAACATTCAGTACTTC
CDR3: CASSLVYSKNIQYF

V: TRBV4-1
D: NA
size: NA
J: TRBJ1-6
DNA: TGCGCCAGCAGCCAAGATGGAGGGGCGGCTTCACCCCTCCACTTT
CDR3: CASSQDGGAASPLHF

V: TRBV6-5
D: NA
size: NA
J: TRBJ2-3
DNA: TGTGCCAGCAGTTTACAGACCCACACGGATACGCAGTATTTT
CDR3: CASSLQTHTDTQYF

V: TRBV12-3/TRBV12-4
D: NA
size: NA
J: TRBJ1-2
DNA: TGTGCCAGCAGTCGAACAGGGTGGTATGGCTACACCTTC
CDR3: CASSRTGWYGYTF

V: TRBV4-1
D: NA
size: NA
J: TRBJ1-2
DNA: TGCGCCAGCAGCCAAGAAACAGGGCCCTATGGCTACACCTTC
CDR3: CASSQETGPYGYTF

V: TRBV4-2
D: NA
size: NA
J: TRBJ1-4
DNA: TGTGCCAGCAGCCAAGATCCGGGGTATGATGAAAAACTGTTTTTT
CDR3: CASSQDPGYDEKLFF

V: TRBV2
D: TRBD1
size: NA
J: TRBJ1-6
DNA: TGTGCCAGCAGTGAAGCGCTTAAGGGACAGGCAAGCTCCTATAATTCACCCCTCCACTTT
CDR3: CASSEALKGQASSYNSPLHF

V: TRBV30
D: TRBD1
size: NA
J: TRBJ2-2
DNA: TGTGCCTGGAGAGTTTGGGACAGGGGATGGGGCGGGGAGCTGTTTTTT
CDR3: CAWRVWDRGWGGELFF

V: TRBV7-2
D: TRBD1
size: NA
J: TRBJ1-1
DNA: TGTGCCAGCAGCCCTGGGCCAGGGGGCGCGGACACTGAAGCTTTCTTT
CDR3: CASSPGPGGADTEAFF

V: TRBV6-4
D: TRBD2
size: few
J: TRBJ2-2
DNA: TGTGCCAGCAGACACGAGGCTAGCGGGGCGAACACCGGGGAGCTGTTTTTT
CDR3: CASRHEASGANTGELFF

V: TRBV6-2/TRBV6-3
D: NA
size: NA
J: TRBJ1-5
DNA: TGTGCCAGCAGTTACGGGCCAGAGCCGAATCAGCCCCAGCATTTT
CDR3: CASSYGPEPNQPQHF

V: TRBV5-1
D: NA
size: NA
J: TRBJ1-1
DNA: TGCGCCAGCAGCTTGGAAGCGCCCACTGAAGCTTTCTTT
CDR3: CASSLEAPTEAFF